These 20 T cell receptor beta chains came from one sample sequenced in a study of identical twins. TCRdb redid the calling of the 5' RACE reads with MiXCR, one entry per CDR3 protein. Among some 1,700,000 distinct CDR3 sequences, about 31% were seen once, and the ten largest hold around 0.25%. The material sequenced was cord blood. Source of these receptors: a newborn girl in good health.

This clonotype was detected many times. The CDR3 reads CASSGTVNTEAFF. The CDR3, as DNA: TGTGCCAGCAGCGGGACGGTAAACACTGAAGCTTTCTTT. This chain connects TRBV6-1 to TRBJ1-1, with D perhaps TRBD1 (5 bases). Germline CDR1 reads MNHNS; CDR2 reads SASEGT. The CDR3 covers 13 residues. V lost 6 bases and J lost 2, with 10 bases in between.

Concerning this clonotype itself: It may be a read error: a sequence one base away is much more abundant. This rearrangement joins TRBV10-3 to TRBJ2-1; 7 positions match TRBD1. Germline trimming cut 4 bases from V and 10 bases from J; bases unmatched to any gene: 10. The CDR3 loop spans 14 amino acids. Germline V gene lookup returns CDR1 ENHRY and CDR2 SYGVKD. The CDR3 region has the DNA TGTGCCATCAGTGTACCGGGACAGCCTTACGAGCAGTTCTTC. It specifies CAISVPGQPYEQFF.

V gene TRBV20-1 combines with J gene TRBJ1-5; D not certain. With 2 bases removed from V and 3 bases from J, the gap between germline ends came to 8 bases. The CDR3 has 13 amino acids. In germline, CDR1 is DFQATT, CDR2 SNEGSKA (reference sequence). The CDR3 spells CSARRAINQPQHF. CDR3 nucleotides: TGCAGTGCTAGAAGGGCCATCAATCAGCCCCAGCATTTT.

In its sample, this clonotype was seen a few times. V usage is TRBV3-1 and J usage is TRBJ2-5; D might be TRBD1 (5 bases). Trimming cost V 1 base and J 7 bases, with 10 bases left between them. CDR3 length: 13 residues. Germline V gene sequence: CDR1 LGHDT, CDR2 YNNKEL (reference sequence). CDR3 DNA sequence: TGTGCCAGCAGCCAAGGTGGAAGGGGGACCCAGTACTTC. Encoded protein: CASSQGGRGTQYF.

There are a few counts of this clonotype. This rearrangement joins TRBV12-3 or TRBV12-4 to TRBJ2-3; TRBD1 agrees at 10 bases. The J segment lost 3 bases and the V segment lost 6 bases, leaving 6 bases of the junction unmatched. This CDR3 is 15 amino acids long. As DNA, the CDR3 is TGTGCCAGCAGGATAGGACAGGGGGTGACAGATACGCAGTATTTT. It specifies CASRIGQGVTDTQYF.

The CDR3 bases are TGTGCCAGCAGCGCCCCTCCCTCCTACAATGAGCAGTTCTTC. This codes for CASSAPPSYNEQFF. This chain links TRBV6-5 with TRBJ2-1; no reliable D call. This CDR3 has 14 residues. V shed 6 bases and J shed 0 bases, with 9 bases lying between them. Germline loops: CDR1 MNHEY, CDR2 SVGAGI.

This rearrangement joins TRBV14 to TRBJ2-1; D perhaps matches TRBD2 (7 bases). CDR3 size: 13 residues. V lost 2 bases and J 9 bases, leaving 11 bases between the germline ends. Germline V CDR1 and CDR2: SGHDN, FVKESK. CDR3 sequence: CASSQQGRGEQFF. In DNA, the CDR3 is TGTGCCAGCAGCCAACAGGGGAGGGGTGAGCAGTTCTTC.

This clonotype came up many times. This chain connects TRBV21-1 to TRBJ2-7; the table's TRBD1 call for D was not verified on the DNA. TRBV21-1 is a recognized pseudogene. The CDR3 consists of 13 residues. Written as DNA, the CDR3 is TGTGCCAGCAGCAAAGGGGACACCTACGAGCAGTACTTC. Its translation is CASSKGDTYEQYF.

This clonotype was observed many times. The rearrangement joins TRBV4-2 to TRBJ1-2; D not certain. This CDR3 spans 13 amino acids. CDR1 is LGHNA, CDR2 YNFKEQ, per germline. The V and J ends lost 3 bases and 6 bases respectively, with 11 bases between them. This CDR3 is CASSQDGQHGYTF. CDR3 nucleotide sequence: TGTGCCAGCAGCCAGGACGGGCAACATGGCTACACCTTC.

This chain connects TRBV20-1 to TRBJ2-5; D not certain. The CDR3 consists of 12 residues. Trimming left V 0 bases short and J 5 bases short, with 7 bases between. Per germline, CDR1 DFQATT and CDR2 SNEGSKA (reference sequence). CDR3 sequence (DNA): TGCAGTGCTAGAGATGAAGGGGAGACCCAGTACTTC. This translates into CSARDEGETQYF.

The V call is TRBV20-1, the J call TRBJ1-2, with TRBD1 matching over 7 bases. The germline CDR1 and CDR2 sequences are DFQATT and SNEGSKA (reference sequence). V lost 2 bases, J lost 11 bases, and 11 bases stayed unmatched. This CDR3 spans 13 amino acids. The CDR3 DNA follows: TGCAGTGCTAGACCCTACGACAGGGAGCGGTACACCTTC. Its protein is CSARPYDRERYTF.

The V and J genes are TRBV12-3 or TRBV12-4 and TRBJ1-1; D remains ambiguous. The CDR3 has 19 residues. The ends were cut back, 3 bases at V and 0 bases at J, with 23 bases in the middle. The CDR3 region has the DNA TGTGCCAGCAGTTTTCACGTCCTGCGACGCGAAATGTTGAACACTGAAGCTTTCTTT. It specifies CASSFHVLRREMLNTEAFF.

The chain combines TRBV6-6 with TRBJ1-2; D not certain. V lost 6 bases, J lost 4 bases, and 12 bases lay in between. The CDR3 has 13 residues. Germline V lookup: CDR1 MNHNY, CDR2 SVGAGI (reference sequence). Here the CDR3 DNA reads TGTGCCAGCAGAGTCGACTTTATCTATGGCTACACCTTC. This codes for CASRVDFIYGYTF.

With regard to this clonotype: A much more abundant neighbour one base away suggests this may be a read error. The chain links TRBV28 to TRBJ2-3, with 9 bases that match TRBD1. The length of the CDR3 is 15 residues. Germline V gene lookup returns CDR1 MDHEN and CDR2 SYDVKM. Trimming at V came to 6 bases and at J to 2 bases, leaving 6 bases not matched to a gene. The CDR3 reads CASRPGTGITDTQYF. CDR3 coding DNA: TGTGCCAGCAGACCCGGGACAGGGATCACAGATACGCAGTATTTT.

Only one count was recorded for this clonotype. The chain employs TRBV4-1 and TRBJ2-1; 11 nucleotides line up with TRBD2. Germline V gives CDR1 MGHRA, CDR2 YSYEKL. V dropped 5 bases and J dropped 2; count of bases not matched to a gene: 8. The CDR3 is 17 residues long. CDR3 bases: TGCGCCAGCAGCGCCGCTAGCGGGAGGCCCACCTACAATGAGCAGTTCTTC. Translating gives CASSAASGRPTYNEQFF.

The gene calls are TRBV28 and TRBJ1-2, with 11 positions matching TRBD1. Germline CDR1 reads MDHEN; CDR2 reads SYDVKM. The V segment lost 8 bases and the J segment 3 bases; nucleotides outside the gene matches: 14. CDR3 length: 17 residues. The DNA for the CDR3 is TGTGCCAGCGTGGATGGACAGGGGGCTCGCCGGGACTATGGCTACACCTTC. Translation gives CASVDGQGARRDYGYTF.

This clonotype was observed once. The chain couples TRBV20-1 to TRBJ1-5, with a possible D match to TRBD1 (6 bases). The V and J ends lost 2 bases and 6 bases respectively, with 20 bases between them. Germline-derived CDR1 and CDR2 are DFQATT and SNEGSKA (reference sequence). CDR3 size: 16 residues. The CDR3 region has the DNA TGCAGTGCTAGACCCCTTCAGGGGCGCCGCCTTCAGCCCCAGCATTTT. Its protein product is CSARPLQGRRLQPQHF.

This chain uses TRBV4-2 with TRBJ2-5, with TRBD2 as a possible D gene (6 bases). V was pared by 5 bases and J by 11 bases, with 24 bases between. The CDR3 loop spans 15 amino acids. CDR1 and CDR2 (germline): LGHNA, YNFKEQ. This CDR3 is CASSTRGVARNEQYF. The DNA of the CDR3 is TGTGCCAGCAGCACCCGCGGGGTAGCTCGCAATGAGCAGTACTTC.

The gene calls are TRBV12-3 or TRBV12-4 and TRBJ1-1, with a weak D call TRBD1 (6 bases). V lost 7 bases, J lost 3 bases, and 15 bases lay in between. CDR3 length equals 14 residues. As DNA, the CDR3 is TGTGCCAGCACACGTAAGGGGGTGCACACTGAAGCTTTCTTT. Translated, it gives CASTRKGVHTEAFF.

CDR3 loop: CAISDPRAGDEKLFF. As DNA, the CDR3 is TGTGCCATCAGTGACCCCCGGGCGGGGGATGAAAAACTGTTTTTT. The rearrangement joins TRBV10-3 to TRBJ1-4; maybe TRBD1 (5 bases). CDR1 ENHRY and CDR2 SYGVKD come from the germline V gene. This CDR3 comprises 15 residues. V was clipped by 3 bases and J by 6 bases, with 14 bases between them.